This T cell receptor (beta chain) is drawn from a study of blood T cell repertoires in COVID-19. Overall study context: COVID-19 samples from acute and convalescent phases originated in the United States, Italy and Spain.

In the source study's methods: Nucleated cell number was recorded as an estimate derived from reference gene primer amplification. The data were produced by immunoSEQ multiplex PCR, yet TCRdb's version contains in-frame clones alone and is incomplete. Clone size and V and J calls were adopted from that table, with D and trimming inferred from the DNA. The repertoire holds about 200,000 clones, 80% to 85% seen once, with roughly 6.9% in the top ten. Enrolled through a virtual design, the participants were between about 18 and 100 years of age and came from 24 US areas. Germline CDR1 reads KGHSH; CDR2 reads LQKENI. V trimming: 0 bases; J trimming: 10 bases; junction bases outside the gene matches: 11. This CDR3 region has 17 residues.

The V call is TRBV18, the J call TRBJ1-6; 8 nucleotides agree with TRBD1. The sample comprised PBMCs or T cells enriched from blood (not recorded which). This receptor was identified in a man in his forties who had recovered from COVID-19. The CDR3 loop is CASSPPRTGFSGSPLHF. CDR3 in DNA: TGTGCCAGCTCACCACCCCGGACAGGGTTTTCGGGGTCACCCCTCCACTTT.